This passage covers 28 T cell receptor beta chains from one sample sequenced in a study of blood T cell repertoires in COVID-19. Produced via immunoSEQ multiplex PCR; TCRdb's table is partial and in-frame only. The sample yields roughly 300,000 clones, 85% seen once. The sequencing sample was made of PBMCs or T cells enriched from blood (not recorded which). These receptors all stem from a woman in her forties or fifties who had recovered from COVID-19.

The rearrangement uses TRBV20-1 and TRBJ2-7; TRBD2 agrees at 7 bases. This CDR3 has 14 residues. The V and J ends lost 3 bases and 2 bases, in that order; junction bases with no gene match: 7. Germline loops: CDR1 DFQATT, CDR2 SNEGSKA (reference sequence). The CDR3 DNA follows: TGCAGTGCTAGTGATATAGGGACTACCTACGAGCAGTACTTC. This gives the protein CSASDIGTTYEQYF.

This sequence joins TRBV28 and TRBJ2-2; D remains unclear. The germline gives CDR1 MDHEN, CDR2 SYDVKM. The V and J ends lost 3 bases and 1 base respectively, with 6 bases between them. The CDR3 consists of 14 residues. The CDR3 here is CASSFGRNTGELFF. CDR3 nucleotides: TGTGCCAGCAGTTTCGGTCGGAACACCGGGGAGCTGTTTTTT. Full variable domain (missing parts from reference TRBV28 and TRBJ2-2): DVKVTQSSRYLVKRTGEKVFLECVQDMDHENMFWYRQDPGLGLRLIYFSYDVKMKEKGDIPEGYSVSREKKERFSLILESASTNQTSMYLCASSFGRNTGELFFGEGSRLTVL.

This chain joins TRBV5-6 and TRBJ2-1; no clear D. CDR1 is SGHDT and CDR2 is YYEEEE in the germline V gene. Trimming left V 0 bases short and J 6 bases short, with 13 bases between. The CDR3 contains 15 residues. The CDR3 reads CASSLVSEWSNEQFF. The DNA for the CDR3 is TGTGCCAGCAGCTTGGTTAGTGAGTGGAGCAATGAGCAGTTCTTC. Complete variable domain (other parts from reference TRBV5-6 and TRBJ2-1): DAGVTQSPTHLIKTRGQQVTLRCSPKSGHDTVSWYQQALGQGPQFIFQYYEEEERQRGNFPDRFSGHQFPNYSSELNVNALLLGDSALYLCASSLVSEWSNEQFFGPGTRLTVL.

This chain links TRBV5-6 with TRBJ2-7; 10 nucleotides match TRBD1. J lost 2 bases, V lost 5 bases, and 7 bases had no gene match. CDR1 and CDR2 (germline): SGHDT, YYEEEE. The CDR3 sequence is 15 residues long. For the CDR3, the DNA is TGTGCCAGCAGACGCCCGGGACAGGGGACCTACGAGCAGTACTTC. Translated, it gives CASRRPGQGTYEQYF.

The rearrangement uses TRBV5-1 and TRBJ2-7, with D perhaps TRBD1 (6 bases). V gave up 0 bases and J gave up 6 bases, with 13 bases separating them. CDR3 length equals 14 residues. Germline lookup yields CDR1 SGHRS and CDR2 YFSETQ. The CDR3 bases are TGCGCCAGCAGCTTGGCCGGGACAAACCTCGAGCAGTACTTC. Its translation is CASSLAGTNLEQYF.

The chain joins TRBV7-9 to TRBJ1-1; D perhaps matches TRBD1 (6 bases). CDR1 is SEHNR and CDR2 is FQNEAQ in the germline V gene (reference sequence). V was trimmed by 4 bases and J by 4 bases, leaving 10 bases between them. The CDR3 totals 13 residues. The CDR3 region is CASSWQGSTEAFF. CDR3 coding DNA: TGTGCCAGCAGCTGGCAGGGGAGCACTGAAGCTTTCTTT.

The chain couples TRBV19 to TRBJ1-4; tentatively, D is TRBD1 (5 bases). Trimming took off 4 bases at V and 0 bases at J, with 9 bases between the two ends. Germline V gene lookup returns CDR1 LNHDA and CDR2 SQIVND (reference sequence). The CDR3 is made up of 15 amino acids. The CDR3 sequence is CASSKDIATNEKLFF. The CDR3 DNA reads as TGTGCCAGTAGTAAGGACATTGCAACTAATGAAAAACTGTTTTTT. The full variable domain, completed using reference TRBV19 and TRBJ1-4, is DGGITQSPKYLFRKEGQNVTLSCEQNLNHDAMYWYRQDPGQGLRLIYYSQIVNDFQKGDIAEGYSVSREKKESFPLTVTSAQKNPTAFYLCASSKDIATNEKLFFGSGTQLSVL.

CDR3 sequence: CASVDRTGKAFF. CDR3 sequence (DNA): TGTGCCAGCGTGGACCGGACAGGGAAGGCTTTCTTT. The chain carries TRBV5-8 and TRBJ1-1; 8 bases line up with TRBD1. This CDR3 contains 12 residues. The V gene's germline CDR1 is SGHTS and CDR2 YDEGEE. The junction had 10 bases not matched to a gene; V was cut back by 7 bases and J by 11 bases.

J is TRBJ1-2 and V is TRBV7-9; possibly TRBD1 for D (6 bases). From germline, CDR1 is SEHNR and CDR2 FQNEAQ (reference sequence). V was shortened by 1 base and J by 6 bases, with 9 bases between the two germline ends. CDR3 length: 13 residues. CDR3: CASSLVQGHGYTF. The CDR3 DNA sequence: TGTGCCAGCAGCTTAGTACAGGGTCATGGCTACACCTTC. The full variable domain, with the rest looked up from reference TRBV7-9 and TRBJ1-2, is DTGVSQNPRHKITKRGQNVTFRCDPISEHNRLYWYRQTLGQGPEFLTYFQNEAQLEKSRLLSDRFSAERPKGSFSTLEIQRTEQGDSAMYLCASSLVQGHGYTFGSGTRLTVV.

DNA for the CDR3: TGCGCCAGCAGCCAACCGATACAGGGGGCGCTTGTTGAAGCTTTCTTT. This gives the protein CASSQPIQGALVEAFF. This chain links TRBV4-1 with TRBJ1-1, with 9 bases matching TRBD1. The CDR3 spans 16 residues. With V trimmed by 2 bases and J by 7 bases, 11 bases remained unmatched. Germline lookup yields CDR1 MGHRA and CDR2 YSYEKL.

The V and J genes are TRBV6-5 and TRBJ1-5; D is perhaps TRBD1 (6 bases). Trimming left V 4 bases short and J 4 bases short, with 11 bases between. The CDR3 sequence is 14 residues long. The V gene's germline CDR1 is MNHEY and CDR2 SVGAGI. CDR3 bases: TGTGCCAGCAGTTCACAGGGTGGGAATCAGCCCCAGCATTTT. Translating it yields CASSSQGGNQPQHF.

The chain couples TRBV7-2 to TRBJ2-1; maybe TRBD2 (5 bases). The CDR3 has 16 residues. Trimming shortened V by 1 base and J by 2 bases, and 12 bases separated the two germline ends. Germline CDR1 SGHTA, CDR2 FQGNSA. The CDR3 protein is CASSLGGSVPYNEQFF. The DNA of the CDR3 is TGTGCCAGCAGCTTAGGAGGTAGCGTGCCCTACAATGAGCAGTTCTTC.

The chain uses TRBV12-3 or TRBV12-4 and TRBJ1-1; D unresolved. With 5 bases removed from V and 6 bases from J, the gap between germline ends came to 13 bases. The CDR3 is 13 residues long. CDR3 sequence reads: CASSRGEDSEAFF. The CDR3 nucleotides read TGTGCCAGCAGTCGTGGCGAGGACTCTGAAGCTTTCTTT.

This clone occurred a few times. The chain uses TRBV5-1 and TRBJ1-6; 8 bases map to TRBD1. Trimming removed 5 bases from V and 6 bases from J; junction bases left unmatched: 4. The CDR3 covers 14 residues. Germline V CDR1 and CDR2: SGHRS, YFSETQ. As DNA, the CDR3 is TGCGCCAGCAGGAACGGACAGGGTAATTCACCCCTCCACTTT. Protein product: CASRNGQGNSPLHF.

CDR3 protein: CASSFRRGTYYNSPLHF. The DNA for the CDR3 is TGTGCCAGCAGTTTTCGCCGGGGAACTTACTATAATTCACCCCTCCACTTT. The chain combines TRBV28 with TRBJ1-6; no definite D call. V dropped 3 bases and J dropped 3 bases, with 15 bases sitting between them. The CDR3 is 17 residues long. Germline CDR1 is MDHEN and CDR2 is SYDVKM.

The chain is built from TRBV4-1 and TRBJ1-1; no reliable D call. The V gene's germline CDR1 is MGHRA and CDR2 YSYEKL. Trimming stripped 4 bases from V and 4 bases from J, with 16 bases between. The CDR3 extends over 15 amino acids. The CDR3 DNA reads as TGCGCCAGCAGCCCACCGCTCTCAGGAGGCACTGAAGCTTTCTTT. Translation: CASSPPLSGGTEAFF.

The chain carries TRBV5-1 and TRBJ1-1; possible D gene TRBD1, 6 bases. The V end was cut by 4 bases, the J end by 0 bases, with 16 bases between. CDR3 length: 16 residues. CDR1 and CDR2 from the germline V gene are SGHRS and YFSETQ. CDR3 in amino acids: CASSRQAENLNTEAFF. The CDR3 coding sequence is TGCGCCAGCAGCCGACAGGCTGAGAACCTGAACACTGAAGCTTTCTTT.

The V and J genes are TRBV29-1 and TRBJ2-1; possible D gene TRBD1, 6 bases. The germline V and J ends were trimmed by 7 bases and 0 bases, with 10 bases remaining between them. The germline V gene encodes CDR1 SQVTM and CDR2 ANQGSEA. The CDR3 length is 13 residues. CDR3 sequence reads: CSGKTGSYNEQFF. CDR3 nucleotide sequence: TGCAGCGGGAAGACAGGCTCCTACAATGAGCAGTTCTTC.

In DNA, the CDR3 is TGTGCCAGCTCACCACTGGGACTAGCGGCTGAGCAGTTCTTC. Amino acids: CASSPLGLAAEQFF. The chain combines TRBV18 with TRBJ2-1, with 11 bases fitting TRBD2. The germline gives CDR1 KGHSH, CDR2 LQKENI. The trim removed 1 base at V and 9 bases at J, leaving 2 bases unmatched. There are 14 residues in the CDR3.

The chain links TRBV9 to TRBJ2-3, with TRBD1 as a possible D gene (5 bases). The germline V gene encodes CDR1 SGDLS and CDR2 YYNGEE. The CDR3 runs to 15 residues. V was cut by 4 bases and J by 4 bases, with 16 bases left in between. The CDR3 DNA follows: TGTGCCAGCAGCCTCCAAAGTCAGGGCCCAGATACGCAGTATTTT. Translated: CASSLQSQGPDTQYF.

The chain joins TRBV19 to TRBJ2-7; 8 bases agree with TRBD2. This CDR3 spans 14 amino acids. J lost 5 bases, V lost 6 bases, and 9 bases had no gene match. Germline CDR1 LNHDA, CDR2 SQIVND (reference sequence). Written as DNA, the CDR3 is TGTGCCAGTAGGGAGTCGGGAGGGCCCAACGAGCAGTACTTC. It translates to CASRESGGPNEQYF.

The V gene is TRBV28, the J gene TRBJ1-4; perhaps TRBD1 as D (5 bases). The CDR3 covers 16 residues. Trimming pared 4 bases from V and 5 bases from J, leaving 17 bases between. Germline V gene sequence: CDR1 MDHEN, CDR2 SYDVKM. DNA of the CDR3: TGTGCCAGCAGTTCCAATTGGGGGACTGAGAATGAAAAACTGTTTTTT. Protein sequence: CASSSNWGTENEKLFF.

The genes are TRBV6-5 and TRBJ2-3; possible D gene TRBD1, 5 bases. This CDR3 contains 15 residues. Germline V CDR1 and CDR2: MNHEY, SVGAGI. Trimming cost V 6 bases and J 0 bases, with 13 bases left between them. CDR3 DNA: TGTGCCAGCAGCCTAGGACACTCTAGCACAGATACGCAGTATTTT. It yields the protein CASSLGHSSTDTQYF.

The J gene is TRBJ2-5, the V gene TRBV7-2; D perhaps matches TRBD2 (5 bases). The CDR3 is made up of 13 amino acids. Trimming stripped 5 bases from V and 1 base from J, with 8 bases between. Germline V gene sequence: CDR1 SGHTA, CDR2 FQGNSA. The CDR3 DNA reads as TGTGCCAGCAGCGCCACTAGCCAAGAGACCCAGTACTTC. Residues: CASSATSQETQYF.

The chain has TRBV12-5 and TRBJ1-4, with 9 bases matching TRBD1. J lost 8 bases, V lost 5 bases, and 3 bases had no gene match. The CDR3 is made up of 13 amino acids. Germline CDR1 and CDR2: LGHNT and FRNRAP. The CDR3 is CASGTGQGEKLFF. The CDR3 nucleotides are TGTGCTAGTGGTACGGGACAGGGAGAAAAACTGTTTTTT. Complete variable domain (other parts from reference TRBV12-5 and TRBJ1-4): DARVTQTPRHKVTEMGQEVTMRCQPILGHNTVFWYRQTMMQGLELLAYFRNRAPLDDSGMPKDRFSAEMPDATLATLKIQPSEPRDSAVYFCASGTGQGEKLFFGSGTQLSVL.

CDR3 sequence (DNA): TGTGCCAGCAGCTTAGCGTGGATCCAGGGCTCTGGAAACACCATATATTTT. Its translation is CASSLAWIQGSGNTIYF. V and J are TRBV7-8 and TRBJ1-3; perhaps TRBD1 as D (5 bases). V lost 0 bases, J lost 0 bases, and 12 bases lay in between. Germline V gene data show CDR1 as SGHVS and CDR2 as FQNEAQ. The CDR3 extends over 17 amino acids.

This clone came up once. The chain recombines TRBV30 with TRBJ1-1, with TRBD1 identical over 8 bases. CDR1 is GTSNPN and CDR2 is SVGIG in the germline V gene (reference sequence). Trimming at V came to 3 bases and at J to 8 bases, leaving 8 bases not matched to a gene. This CDR3 is built from 13 residues. The CDR3 DNA reads TGTGCCTGGAGGGTATACAGGGGGAGGGAAGCTTTCTTT. The encoded protein is CAWRVYRGREAFF.

In its sample, this clone was seen once. The J gene is TRBJ2-5, the V gene TRBV3-1 (or the pseudogene TRBV3-2); TRBD2 aligns across 7 bases. Germline V gene data show CDR1 as LGHDT and CDR2 as YNNKEL (reference sequence). Trimming at V came to 3 bases and at J to 3 bases, leaving 4 bases not matched to a gene. The CDR3 extends over 14 amino acids. Written as DNA, the CDR3 is TGTGCCAGCAGCCACAAGCGGGGTAAAGAGACCCAGTACTTC. Its translation: CASSHKRGKETQYF.